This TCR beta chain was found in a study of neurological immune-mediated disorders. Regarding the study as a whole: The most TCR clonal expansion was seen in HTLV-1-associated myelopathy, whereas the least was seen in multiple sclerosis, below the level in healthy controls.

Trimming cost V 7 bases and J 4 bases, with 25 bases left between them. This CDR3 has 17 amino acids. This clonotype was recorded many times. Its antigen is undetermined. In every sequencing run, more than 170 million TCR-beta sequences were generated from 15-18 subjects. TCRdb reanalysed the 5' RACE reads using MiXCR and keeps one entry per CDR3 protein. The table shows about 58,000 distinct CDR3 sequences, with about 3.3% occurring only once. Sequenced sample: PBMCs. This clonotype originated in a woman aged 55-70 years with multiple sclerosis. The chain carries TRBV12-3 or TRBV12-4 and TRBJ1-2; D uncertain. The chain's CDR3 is CASTSRQMVAYFYGYTF. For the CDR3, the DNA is TGTGCCAGCACCTCGAGGCAGATGGTTGCTTATTTCTATGGCTACACCTTC.